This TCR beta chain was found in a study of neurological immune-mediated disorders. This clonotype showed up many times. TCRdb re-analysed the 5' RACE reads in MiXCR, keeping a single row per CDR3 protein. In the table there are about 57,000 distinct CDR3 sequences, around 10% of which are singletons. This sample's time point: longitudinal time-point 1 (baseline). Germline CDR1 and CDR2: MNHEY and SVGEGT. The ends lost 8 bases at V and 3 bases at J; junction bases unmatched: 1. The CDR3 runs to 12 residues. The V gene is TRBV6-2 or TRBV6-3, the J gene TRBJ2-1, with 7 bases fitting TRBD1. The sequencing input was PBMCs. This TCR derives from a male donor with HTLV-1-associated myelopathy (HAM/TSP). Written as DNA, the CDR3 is TGTGCCAGCGGGACAGTCTACAATGAGCAGTTCTTC. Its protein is CASGTVYNEQFF.